Following are 19 T cell receptor beta chains from one sample sequenced in a study of shared clonotypes between healthy human individuals (dated by TCRdb to 2020 to 2021). The library came from the immunoSEQ multiplex PCR assay. In TCRdb, the immuneACCESS table is reduced to in-frame sequences with V and J assigned. These tables do not hold every clone; where another copy was compared, an unresolved V gene accounts for under half, and the others remain unexplained. The sample records hundreds of thousands of clones, around nine tenths of which are singletons. The ten largest clones represent 16% of the sample. The sequencing sample was made of memory CD8+ T cells sorted from blood. The cell subset or site label, as the study defines it: CD45RO+ cells pooled with CCR7-negative TemRA cells. The receptors were gathered from a man in his late teens or twenties in good health.

This clone turned up a few times. The V gene is TRBV10-2, the J gene TRBJ2-7; TRBD2 agrees at 9 bases. V lost 3 bases to trimming and J lost 6 bases; unmatched junction nucleotides: 9. The CDR3 sequence is 15 residues long. Per germline, CDR1 WSHSY and CDR2 SAAADI. The chain's CDR3 is CASSDLAGGPGEQYF. The CDR3 coding sequence is TGCGCCAGCAGTGATTTGGCGGGAGGGCCGGGCGAGCAGTACTTC.

The chain carries TRBV7-9 and TRBJ2-1; TRBD2 agrees at 11 bases. Germline-derived CDR1 and CDR2 are SEHNR and FQNEAQ (reference sequence). The V and J ends lost 5 bases and 3 bases, in that order; junction bases with no gene match: 6. The CDR3 consists of 16 residues. CDR3 DNA sequence: TGTGCCAGCAGCCCGAATAGCGGGGGGGACTACAATGAGCAGTTCTTC. It codes for CASSPNSGGDYNEQFF.

The chain recombines TRBV7-9 with TRBJ2-5, with D unclear. V was shortened by 2 bases and J by 2 bases, with 6 bases between the two germline ends. Looked up from germline, CDR1 is SEHNR and CDR2 is FQNEAQ (reference sequence). This CDR3 comprises 13 residues. CDR3 protein: CASSLLIQETQYF. DNA of the CDR3: TGTGCCAGCAGCTTACTAATACAAGAGACCCAGTACTTC.

The chain links TRBV6-1 to TRBJ1-1; perhaps TRBD1 as D (6 bases). Trimming left V 4 bases short and J 3 bases short, with 18 bases between. Germline assignment: CDR1 MNHNS and CDR2 SASEGT. CDR3 length: 16 residues. The CDR3 bases are TGTGCCAGCAGTGGGACTCTACAGGGTTTGTACACTGAAGCTTTCTTT. Amino acid sequence: CASSGTLQGLYTEAFF.

In its sample, this clone is medium-sized. V is TRBV5-1 and J is TRBJ2-7; 7 bases are a match to TRBD1. J was trimmed by 6 bases and V by 4 bases; bases with no gene match: 10. Looked up from germline, CDR1 is SGHRS and CDR2 is YFSETQ. There are 14 residues in the CDR3. The CDR3 spells CASSLGTAALEQYF. CDR3 DNA sequence: TGCGCCAGCAGCCTAGGGACAGCAGCCCTCGAGCAGTACTTC.

The gene calls are TRBV6-1 and TRBJ1-5; tentative D call: TRBD1 (5 bases). This CDR3 contains 17 residues. CDR1 and CDR2 (germline): MNHNS, SASEGT. V shed 4 bases and J shed 5 bases, with 21 bases lying between them. The CDR3: CASSGAGFRSIHQPQHF. CDR3 DNA: TGTGCCAGCAGTGGGGCAGGGTTTAGGAGCATCCATCAGCCCCAGCATTTT.

This clone was detected once. The chain is built from TRBV16 and TRBJ2-1, with 7 bases fitting TRBD2. This CDR3 is 19 amino acids long. Unmatched junction bases numbered 15, after V lost 4 bases and J lost 0 bases. CDR1 is KGHSY and CDR2 is FQNENV in the germline V gene. In DNA form, the CDR3 reads TGTGCCAGCAGCCCGGATTGGGAGGCGGGAGTCCTCTCCTACAATGAGCAGTTCTTC. Protein: CASSPDWEAGVLSYNEQFF.

V is TRBV15 and J is TRBJ2-4; 12 nucleotides agree with TRBD2. CDR3 length: 16 amino acids. Germline CDR1 and CDR2: LNHNV and YYDKDF (reference sequence). The ends lost 3 bases at V and 8 bases at J; junction bases unmatched: 8. CDR3 residues: CATSSVTSGRRDIQYF. Written as DNA, the CDR3 is TGTGCCACCAGCAGCGTGACTAGCGGGAGACGAGACATTCAGTACTTC.

The chain couples TRBV4-3 to TRBJ1-2; 7 bases line up with TRBD1. The CDR3 is 15 amino acids. With V trimmed by 0 bases and J by 8 bases, 9 bases remained unmatched. CDR1 and CDR2 from the germline V gene are LGHNA and YSLEER. As DNA, the CDR3 is TGCGCCAGCAGCCAAGATAGGACAGGCGGCCTGGGCTACACCTTC. It encodes CASSQDRTGGLGYTF.

The chain employs TRBV11-2 and TRBJ2-3; 8 nucleotides agree with TRBD2. J was trimmed by 4 bases and V by 4 bases; bases with no gene match: 10. The CDR3 is made up of 16 amino acids. Germline V gene data show CDR1 as SGHAT and CDR2 as FQNNGV. CDR3 region: CASSSRTAGGSDTQYF. The CDR3 DNA is TGTGCCAGCAGCTCTAGGACGGCGGGAGGTTCAGATACGCAGTATTTT.

The chain carries TRBV13 and TRBJ2-7, with D perhaps given as TRBD1 or TRBD2 (5 bases each). Germline CDR1 reads PRHDT; CDR2 reads FYEKMQ (reference sequence). The length of the CDR3 is 17 residues. V was pared by 6 bases and J by 5 bases, with 26 bases between. CDR3 protein: CASSDYTPGRPSDEQYF. As DNA, the CDR3 is TGTGCCAGCAGTGACTATACCCCGGGACGCCCGTCGGACGAGCAGTACTTC. Variable domain in full (rest from reference TRBV13 and TRBJ2-7): AAGVIQSPRHLIKEKRETATLKCYPIPRHDTVYWYQQGPGQDPQFLISFYEKMQSDKGSIPDRFSAQQFSDYHSELNMSSLELGDSALYFCASSDYTPGRPSDEQYFGPGTRLTVT.

The chain uses TRBV27 and TRBJ2-7, with 7 bases identical to TRBD1. CDR1 is MNHEY and CDR2 is SMNVEV in the germline V gene (reference sequence). This CDR3 is built from 14 residues. The V and J ends lost 3 bases and 2 bases, in that order; junction bases with no gene match: 4. CDR3 in amino acids: CASSLVRGTYEQYF. The CDR3 nucleotides read TGTGCCAGCAGTTTGGTCAGGGGGACCTACGAGCAGTACTTC.

The rearrangement joins TRBV27 to TRBJ1-1; 11 positions match TRBD1. The CDR3 runs to 19 residues. Germline assignment: CDR1 MNHEY and CDR2 SMNVEV (reference sequence). V was clipped by 8 bases and J by 1 base; unmatched bases: 18. The CDR3 spells CASPLPFGTGGYENTEAFF. The CDR3, as DNA: TGTGCCAGCCCTCTTCCCTTCGGGACAGGGGGTTATGAGAACACTGAAGCTTTCTTT.

This rearrangement joins TRBV27 to TRBJ2-3; the D gene is possibly TRBD1 (6 bases). V was shortened by 5 bases and J by 1 base, with 10 bases between the two germline ends. The CDR3 has 14 residues. The germline CDR1 and CDR2 sequences are MNHEY and SMNVEV (reference sequence). The CDR3 sequence is CASSPWTGTDTQYF. The CDR3 region has the DNA TGTGCCAGCAGTCCCTGGACAGGCACAGATACGCAGTATTTT.

To note about this clone: The same CDR3 arises from other DNA sequences in this sample as well. V is TRBV7-9 and J is TRBJ2-7; D is perhaps TRBD1 (6 bases). The CDR3 consists of 13 residues. Germline values: CDR1 SEHNR, CDR2 FQNEAQ (reference sequence). Trimming left V 5 bases short and J 1 base short, with 9 bases between. CDR3: CASSLRGSYEQYF. The CDR3 nucleotides are TGTGCCAGCAGCCTCAGGGGTTCCTACGAGCAGTACTTC.

Here the CDR3 DNA reads TGCGCCAGCAGCCATGAGGGGGACCCAGCGAACACTGAAGCTTTCTTT. This translates into CASSHEGDPANTEAFF. This chain uses TRBV4-1 with TRBJ1-1; TRBD1 might be the D (6 bases). The CDR3 length is 16 residues. Between the trimmed V and J ends, which lost 3 bases and 1 base, there was a span of 15 bases. The V gene's germline CDR1 is MGHRA and CDR2 YSYEKL.

The V gene is TRBV5-4, the J gene TRBJ2-1; 8 positions match TRBD2. In germline, CDR1 is SGHNT, CDR2 YYREEE (reference sequence). The CDR3 is 16 amino acids. Trimming took 5 bases from V and 4 from J; bases not matched to a gene: 11. CDR3 bases: TGTGCCAGCAGACCGAAAAGCGGGAGTCGTTACAATGAGCAGTTCTTC. It encodes CASRPKSGSRYNEQFF.

The rearrangement joins TRBV7-9 to TRBJ1-4; no firm D call. V was clipped by 5 bases and J by 7 bases, with 14 bases between them. Germline CDR1 and CDR2: SEHNR and FQNEAQ (reference sequence). The CDR3 has 14 residues. As DNA, the CDR3 is TGTGCCAGCAGCCCCATTGGTACCCTTGAAAAACTGTTTTTT. Its translation: CASSPIGTLEKLFF.

This clone was seen repeatedly, ten times or more. The CDR3 here is CSALSSSSYEQYF. For the CDR3, the DNA is TGCAGCGCCCTATCATCTAGCTCCTACGAGCAGTACTTC. The V gene is TRBV29-1, the J gene TRBJ2-7; D is unresolved. Trimming took off 7 bases at V and 0 bases at J, with 13 bases between the two ends. Germline V gene sequence: CDR1 SQVTM, CDR2 ANQGSEA. This CDR3 is built from 13 residues.